This is a list of T cell receptor beta chains from one sample in a study of cytomegalovirus exposure and HLA in healthy donors. The protocol was immunoSEQ multiplex PCR, while the TCRdb copy is restricted to in-frame clones and leaves out a portion. The sample shows 150,000 to 200,000 clones, and 2% to 2.5% sits with its ten largest clones. The sample consisted of PBMCs. The receptors shown here come from a man under 40 in good health and CMV-seronegative. Both conserved end residues are part of each CDR3.

CATSRVQGEQYF,TRBJ2-7,TRBV15
CASSQGRLASNEQFF,TRBJ2-1,TRBV4-3
CSVEDPGTHSYEQYF,TRBJ2-7,TRBV29-1
CASSTGQGSTEAFF,TRBJ1-1,TRBV5-4
CATLYSEDYEQYF,TRBJ2-7,TRBV10-3
CATSSSFVGVSTDTQYF,TRBJ2-3,TRBV15
CASSLTVMNTEAFF,TRBJ1-1,TRBV28
CATSRDPKAEQFF,TRBJ2-1,TRBV15
CASSRRAGVFYEQYF,TRBJ2-7,TRBV14
CAISAGLGAYNEQFF,TRBJ2-1,TRBV10-3
CASSEAPVTYGYTF,TRBJ1-2,TRBV6-1
CASSSGSGWEKLFF,TRBJ1-4,TRBV4-3
CASSSGPPVGTSGDANTGELFF,TRBJ2-2,TRBV28
CASSQDRSGPYNEQFF,TRBJ2-1,TRBV4-2
CASSQELAGSSWEQYF,TRBJ2-7,TRBV4-2
CASSGGRAGDGELFF,TRBJ2-2,TRBV19
CASSRQENTEAFF,TRBJ1-1,TRBV18
CASSSRLTKYYNEQFF,TRBJ2-1,TRBV7-6
CSALGAPAGEMYNEQFF,TRBJ2-1,TRBV29-1
CASGLEGLETQYF,TRBJ2-5,TRBV12-5
CAISPDRGAETEAFF,TRBJ1-1,TRBV10-3
CASSHGQGYEQYF,TRBJ2-7,TRBV4-3
CATFPTRGNNEKLFF,TRBJ1-4,TRBV19
CASSWGTGGHNEQFF,TRBJ2-1,TRBV5-1
CASSASGTAGNEQFF,TRBJ2-1,TRBV5-1
CASSPSDRRSGNTIYF,TRBJ1-3,TRBV4-3
CASSLAGVTYNEQFF,TRBJ2-1,TRBV5-1
CASSSTGTGSIDEQYF,NA,TRBV5-1
CAARLAGGVGEQFF,TRBJ2-1,TRBV6-1
CASRLNPPAPVNTIYF,TRBJ1-3,TRBV12-2
CASSNSYTDTQYF,TRBJ2-3,TRBV7-2